Listed below are T cell receptor beta chains from one sample, sequenced in a study of memory CD4+ T cells and cytomegalovirus serostatus. Method: immunoSEQ multiplex PCR; TCRdb's copy keeps in-frame clones and lacks some. Here the sample spans approximately 74,000 clones, 76% being singletons. Material for sequencing was memory CD4+ T cells from blood. Every receptor here comes from an adult in good health and CMV-seropositive. The CDR3 runs from the conserved cysteine through the conserved F or W. A D gene is named only where the DNA matches it firmly. A clone size is listed for some rows: how often the clone was seen (once, few, many), or a class if it is expanded.

d_gene	abundance	v_gene	j_gene	CDR3aa	CDR3nt
TRBD1	.	TRBV6-5	TRBJ1-2	CASSYSTGQGSGYTF	TGTGCCAGCAGTTACTCGACGGGACAGGGCTCTGGCTACACCTTC
.	.	TRBV10-3	TRBJ2-3	CAISESTGGTDTQYF	TGTGCCATCAGTGAGTCGACTGGTGGCACAGATACGCAGTATTTT
.	.	TRBV6-1	TRBJ2-5	CASSEGGAGAETQYF	TGTGCCAGCAGTGAAGGCGGGGCAGGGGCAGAGACCCAGTACTTC
TRBD2	.	TRBV4-2	TRBJ2-1	CASSLLGGGSGSNEQFF	TGTGCCAGCAGCCTGCTCGGGGGGGGAAGCGGGAGCAATGAGCAGTTCTTC
.	.	TRBV10-3	TRBJ1-2	CAILKTGMAGYTF	TGTGCCATCCTCAAAACAGGGATGGCGGGCTACACCTTC
.	.	TRBV4-1	TRBJ2-3	CASSQTLTLNTQYF	TGCGCCAGCAGCCAGACTCTAACTCTGAATACGCAGTATTTT
.	.	TRBV6-6	TRBJ2-7	CASTRQGGSYEQYF	TGTGCCAGCACGCGACAGGGAGGCTCCTACGAGCAGTACTTC
.	.	TRBV6-1	TRBJ1-1	CASTWGVDTEAFF	TGTGCCAGCACTTGGGGGGTGGACACTGAAGCTTTCTTT
.	few	TRBV27	TRBJ2-4	CASSLLGKNIQYF	TGTGCCAGCAGTCTCCTGGGCAAAAACATTCAGTACTTC
.	.	TRBV9	TRBJ1-2	CASSVTLEHGYTF	TGTGCCAGCAGCGTTACCCTCGAGCATGGCTACACCTTC
.	.	TRBV19	TRBJ2-7	CASSMAQVPLEQYF	TGTGCCAGTAGTATGGCACAGGTCCCCCTGGAGCAGTACTTC
.	once	TRBV28	TRBJ1-5	CASSLTGNQPQHF	TGTGCCAGCAGTCTTACAGGGAACCAGCCCCAGCATTTT
.	.	TRBV10-2	TRBJ1-1	CASIPGTSNTEAFF	TGCGCCAGCATTCCCGGGACCTCCAACACTGAAGCTTTCTTT
.	few	TRBV7-9	TRBJ1-2	CASSWTAGDFYGYTF	TGTGCCAGCAGTTGGACGGCAGGGGACTTCTATGGCTACACCTTC
.	.	TRBV5-8	TRBJ2-7	CASSALRDTRHF	TGTGCCAGCAGCGCGCTCCGGGACACCAGGCACTTC
.	.	TRBV6-5	TRBJ1-1	CASSYSAGDKAFF	TGTGCCAGCAGTTACTCGGCAGGGGATAAAGCTTTCTTT
.	.	TRBV19	TRBJ2-3	CASSIQVGDTQYF	TGTGCCAGTAGTATTCAAGTCGGAGATACGCAGTATTTT
.	.	TRBV4-3	TRBJ2-7	CASSQTWTAYEQYF	TGCGCCAGCAGCCAAACTTGGACAGCTTACGAGCAGTACTTC
.	.	TRBV29-1	TRBJ2-2	CSVGITARGTGELFF	TGCAGCGTTGGGATAACGGCTCGGGGCACCGGGGAGCTGTTTTTT
.	.	TRBV7-6	TRBJ2-1	CASSPRGGSPLYNEQFF	TGTGCCAGCAGCCCCCGAGGAGGTTCTCCCCTCTACAATGAGCAGTTCTTC
.	once	TRBV28	TRBJ2-5	CASSTSTGGGETQYF	.
.	few	TRBV7-9	TRBJ2-7	CASSLEPPSEQYF	TGTGCCAGCAGCTTAGAACCCCCAAGCGAGCAGTACTTC
.	.	TRBV1	TRBJ2-7	CTSSQVGLADDEQYF	TGCACCAGCAGCCAAGTGGGACTAGCGGACGACGAGCAGTACTTC
TRBD1	few	TRBV30	TRBJ1-1	CAWTTGVSGTEAFF	TGTGCCTGGACGACAGGGGTGAGTGGCACTGAAGCTTTCTTT
TRBD1	few	TRBV2	TRBJ1-1	CASSEAGGRNTEAFF	TGTGCCAGCAGTGAGGCAGGGGGAAGGAACACTGAAGCTTTCTTT
TRBD1	.	TRBV10-3	TRBJ2-6	CAISETGAYGANVLTF	TGTGCCATCAGTGAGACAGGGGCGTACGGGGCCAACGTCCTGACTTTC
.	.	TRBV28	TRBJ1-1	CASSLHQDPQPEAFF	TGTGCCAGCAGTTTACATCAGGACCCTCAGCCTGAAGCTTTCTTT
.	.	TRBV6-5	TRBJ1-5	CASRNDGFNQPQHF	TGTGCCAGCAGAAACGACGGTTTCAATCAGCCCCAGCATTTT
.	.	TRBV7-8	TRBJ1-5	CASTPGVGDYSNQPQHF	TGTGCCAGCACCCCAGGGGTGGGAGATTATAGCAATCAGCCCCAGCATTTT
.	few	TRBV6-1	TRBJ2-1	CASSTLGADNEQFF	TGTGCCAGCAGTACATTAGGGGCAGACAATGAGCAGTTCTTC
.	.	TRBV11-2	TRBJ1-5	CASSLDRGDGPQHF	TGTGCCAGCAGCTTAGATCGCGGGGACGGGCCCCAGCATTTT
.	.	TRBV19	TRBJ1-1	CASSLYSGRANTEAFF	TGTGCCAGTAGTCTTTATAGTGGCAGGGCGAACACTGAAGCTTTCTTT
.	.	TRBV10-3	TRBJ1-5	CAISESGGGSLISNQPQHF	TGTGCCATCAGTGAGTCGGGTGGTGGGAGCTTAATTAGCAATCAGCCCCAGCATTTT
.	once	TRBV10-2	TRBJ1-2	CASTGGMDYGYTF	TGCGCCAGCACGGGGGGAATGGACTATGGCTACACCTTC
TRBD1	once	TRBV13	TRBJ1-2	CASSARTGGVNGYTF	TGTGCCAGCAGCGCCCGGACAGGGGGCGTTAATGGCTACACCTTC
TRBD2	.	TRBV10-3	TRBJ2-3	CATQRGASTDTQYF	TGTGCCACTCAGCGGGGGGCTAGCACAGATACGCAGTATTTT
TRBD2	.	TRBV4-1	TRBJ2-5	CASSQVSGGETQYF	TGCGCCAGCAGCCAAGTAAGCGGGGGAGAGACCCAGTACTTC
.	few	TRBV5-1	TRBJ1-1	CASSLSGRDEAFF	TGCGCCAGCAGCTTGTCAGGGAGGGATGAAGCTTTCTTT
.	.	TRBV7-9	TRBJ2-7	CASGSILSYEQYF	TGTGCCAGCGGTTCAATCCTCTCCTACGAGCAGTACTTC
.	.	TRBV7-8	TRBJ2-1	CASTTRDASEQFF	TGTGCCAGCACCACGCGAGATGCGAGTGAGCAGTTCTTC
.	once	TRBV20-1	TRBJ1-4	CSAWTGEKLFF	TGCAGTGCTTGGACTGGCGAAAAACTGTTTTTT
.	once	TRBV11-2	TRBJ2-7	CASSRLTPSYEQYF	TGTGCCAGCAGCCGATTGACACCCTCCTACGAGCAGTACTTC
TRBD1	.	TRBV7-9	TRBJ2-7	CASSSGKPGTGTYEQYF	TGTGCCAGCAGCTCAGGTAAACCCGGGACAGGGACCTACGAGCAGTACTTC
.	.	TRBV30	TRBJ1-3	CAWRPGSGNTIYF	TGTGCCTGGAGGCCAGGCTCTGGAAACACCATATATTTT
TRBD1	.	TRBV4-1	TRBJ1-1	CASREQGLSMNTEAFF	TGCGCCAGCAGGGAACAGGGGTTATCAATGAACACTGAAGCTTTCTTT
.	.	TRBV19	TRBJ1-2	CASSPAGNYGYTF	TGTGCCAGTAGCCCCGCGGGGAACTATGGCTACACCTTC
.	.	TRBV5-1	TRBJ2-3	CASSLGGPLPDTQYF	TGCGCCAGCAGCTTGGGCGGACCCCTCCCAGATACGCAGTATTTT
.	few	TRBV7-2	TRBJ1-5	CASSFDSNQPQHF	TGTGCCAGCAGCTTCGATAGCAATCAGCCCCAGCATTTT
.	many	TRBV2	TRBJ1-6	CASTTGPFSPLHF	TGTGCCAGCACAACAGGGCCTTTCTCACCCCTCCACTTT
.	.	TRBV7-6	TRBJ1-1	CASSLAAGAMNTEAFF	TGTGCCAGCAGCTTAGCTGCAGGGGCGATGAACACTGAAGCTTTCTTT
TRBD1	.	TRBV5-4	TRBJ1-2	CASSLPGQGYGYTF	TGTGCCAGCAGCTTACCGGGACAGGGCTATGGCTACACCTTC
.	.	TRBV6-4	TRBJ1-1	CASSEWEGTEAFF	TGTGCCAGCAGTGAGTGGGAGGGCACTGAAGCTTTCTTT
.	.	TRBV6-6	TRBJ1-1	CASSQRRGGEAEAFF	TGTGCCAGCAGCCAACGGAGGGGGGGTGAGGCTGAAGCTTTCTTT
.	.	TRBV6-5	TRBJ2-3	CASSYSRGMGDTQYF	TGTGCCAGCAGTTACTCCCGCGGGATGGGCGATACGCAGTATTTT
.	.	TRBV27	TRBJ2-1	CASSTTGDEQFF	TGTGCCAGCAGTACTACGGGAGATGAGCAGTTCTTC
.	.	TRBV7-8	TRBJ1-1	CASSPKVNTEAFF	TGTGCCAGCAGCCCCAAAGTGAACACTGAAGCTTTCTTT
TRBD1	.	TRBV6-5	TRBJ1-6	CATYSGTGNSPLHF	TGTGCCACCTATTCCGGGACAGGGAATTCACCCCTCCACTTT
.	.	TRBV2	TRBJ2-2	CASSAAAGGTGELFF	TGTGCCAGCAGTGCTGCGGCAGGGGGGACCGGGGAGCTGTTTTTT
.	.	TRBV6-6	TRBJ2-7	CASSDPARGPYEQYF	TGTGCCAGCAGTGACCCGGCCCGGGGGCCCTACGAGCAGTACTTC